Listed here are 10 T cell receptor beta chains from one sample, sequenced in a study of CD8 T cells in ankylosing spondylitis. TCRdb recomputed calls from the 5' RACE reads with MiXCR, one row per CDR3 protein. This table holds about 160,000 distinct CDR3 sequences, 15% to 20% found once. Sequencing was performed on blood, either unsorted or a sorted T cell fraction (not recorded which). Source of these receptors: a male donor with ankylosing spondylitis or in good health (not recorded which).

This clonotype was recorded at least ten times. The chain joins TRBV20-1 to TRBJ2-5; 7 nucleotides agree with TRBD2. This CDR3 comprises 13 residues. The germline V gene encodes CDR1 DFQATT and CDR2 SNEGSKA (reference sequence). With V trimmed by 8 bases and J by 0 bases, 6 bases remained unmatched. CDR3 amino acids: CSFPGTNQETQYF. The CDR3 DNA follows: TGCAGTTTCCCCGGGACTAACCAAGAGACCCAGTACTTC.

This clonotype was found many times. The CDR3 loop is CSVGPRGGYEQYF. The CDR3 nucleotides read TGCAGCGTTGGGCCCCGAGGAGGGTACGAGCAGTACTTC. The V call is TRBV29-1, the J call TRBJ2-7, with D possibly TRBD2 on 6 matching bases. Germline CDR1 is SQVTM and CDR2 is ANQGSEA. The CDR3 has 13 amino acids. V gave up 4 bases and J gave up 4 bases, with 14 bases separating them.

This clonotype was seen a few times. In DNA, the CDR3 is TGCGCCAGCAGTGTGGGGGCTAGGAATCAGCCCCAGCATTTT. It specifies CASSVGARNQPQHF. The V call is TRBV10-2, the J call TRBJ1-5, with a tentative D call TRBD1 (6 bases). V lost 4 bases to trimming and J lost 4 bases, with 11 bases between them. This CDR3 has 14 residues. Per the germline V gene, CDR1 is WSHSY and CDR2 is SAAADI.

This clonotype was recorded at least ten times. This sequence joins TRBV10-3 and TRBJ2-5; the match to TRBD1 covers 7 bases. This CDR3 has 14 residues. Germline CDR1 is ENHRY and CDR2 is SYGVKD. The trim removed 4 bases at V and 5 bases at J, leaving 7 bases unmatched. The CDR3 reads CAISAPDRSETQYF. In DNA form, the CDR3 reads TGTGCCATCAGTGCCCCGGACAGGTCTGAGACCCAGTACTTC.

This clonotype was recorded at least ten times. The CDR3 sequence is CATGRPGLAGGHEQFF. The CDR3 DNA sequence: TGTGCCACCGGGAGGCCAGGACTAGCGGGAGGCCATGAGCAGTTCTTC. This chain uses TRBV24-1 with TRBJ2-1; 14 nucleotides match TRBD2. The junction had 11 bases not matched to a gene; V was cut back by 9 bases and J by 8 bases. Germline assignment: CDR1 KGHDR and CDR2 SFDVKD. The CDR3 loop spans 16 amino acids.

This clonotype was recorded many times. This chain's CDR3 is CSVERVEGSSYNEQFF. The CDR3, as DNA: TGCAGCGTTGAGAGGGTCGAGGGGTCGTCCTACAATGAGCAGTTCTTC. The V and J genes are TRBV29-1 and TRBJ2-1, with D perhaps matching TRBD1 or TRBD2 (5 bases each). The CDR3 has 16 residues. Germline V gene data show CDR1 as SQVTM and CDR2 as ANQGSEA. Trimming removed 3 bases from V and 1 base from J, with 16 bases in between.

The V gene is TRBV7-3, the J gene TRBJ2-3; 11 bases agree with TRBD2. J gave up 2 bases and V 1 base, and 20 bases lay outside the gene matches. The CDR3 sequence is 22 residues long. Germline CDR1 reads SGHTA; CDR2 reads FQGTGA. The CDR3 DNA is TGTGCCAGCAGCTTAAGGTTCCGGACTAGCGGGTCCCGAACCCCTTCCACAGATACGCAGTATTTT. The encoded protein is CASSLRFRTSGSRTPSTDTQYF. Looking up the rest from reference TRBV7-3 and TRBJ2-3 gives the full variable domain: GAGVSQTPSNKVTEKGKYVELRCDPISGHTALYWYRQSLGQGPEFLIYFQGTGAADDSGLPNDRFFAVRPEGSVSTLKIQRTERGDSAVYLCASSLRFRTSGSRTPSTDTQYFGPGTRLTVL.

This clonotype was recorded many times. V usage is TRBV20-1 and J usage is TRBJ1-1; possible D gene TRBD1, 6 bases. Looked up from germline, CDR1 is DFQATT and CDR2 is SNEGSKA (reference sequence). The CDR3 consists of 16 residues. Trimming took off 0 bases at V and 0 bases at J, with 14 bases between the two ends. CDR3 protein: CSARDPGTPMNTEAFF. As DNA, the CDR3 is TGCAGTGCTAGAGATCCCGGGACACCGATGAACACTGAAGCTTTCTTT.

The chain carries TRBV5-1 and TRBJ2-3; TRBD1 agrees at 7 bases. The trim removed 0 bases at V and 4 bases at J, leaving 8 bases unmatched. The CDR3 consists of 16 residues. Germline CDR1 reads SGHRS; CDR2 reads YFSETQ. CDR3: CASSLERAGGPDTQYF. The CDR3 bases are TGCGCCAGCAGCTTGGAGAGGGCAGGGGGTCCAGATACGCAGTATTTT.

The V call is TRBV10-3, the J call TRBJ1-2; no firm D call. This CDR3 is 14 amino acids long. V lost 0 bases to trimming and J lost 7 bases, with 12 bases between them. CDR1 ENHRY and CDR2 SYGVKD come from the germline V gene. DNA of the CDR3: TGTGCCATCAGTGAGTCGTCCAGAAATGCTGGCTACACCTTC. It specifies CAISESSRNAGYTF.